A single sample is the source of the 8 T cell receptor beta chains below, sequenced in a study of response to subunit inactivated influenza vaccine. TCRdb independently ran MiXCR on the RT-PCR reads; one entry per CDR3 protein. The sample lists fewer than 650,000 distinct CDR3 sequences; approximately 12% were seen once. Sequenced material: PBMCs from blood, taken roughly 47 days after vaccination. The origin of the receptors is a man aged 45-65 years who received an inactivated influenza vaccine.

This clonotype was recorded a few times. The rearrangement links TRBV27 to TRBJ2-1; no reliable D call. Trimming cost V 5 bases and J 0 bases, with 14 bases left between them. CDR1 and CDR2 (germline): MNHEY, SMNVEV (reference sequence). CDR3 size: 16 residues. In DNA, the CDR3 is TGTGCCAGCAGTACCCGACCCATAAGCTCCTACAATGAGCAGTTCTTC. The encoded protein is CASSTRPISSYNEQFF.

This clonotype was counted between two and nine times. The gene calls are TRBV20-1 and TRBJ2-2, with 11 bases that match TRBD2. This CDR3 spans 15 amino acids. Looked up from germline, CDR1 is DFQATT and CDR2 is SNEGSKA (reference sequence). J lost 5 bases, V lost 2 bases, and 4 bases had no gene match. The chain's CDR3 is CSARRSSGGTGELFF. Here the CDR3 DNA reads TGCAGTGCTAGACGATCTAGCGGGGGGACCGGGGAGCTGTTTTTT.

This clonotype showed up just a few times. This chain links TRBV20-1 with TRBJ1-5; TRBD1 is a possible D gene (5 bases). The CDR3 runs 13 residues. With 3 bases removed from V and 6 bases from J, the gap between germline ends came to 12 bases. Looked up from germline, CDR1 is DFQATT and CDR2 is SNEGSKA (reference sequence). CDR3: CSASEGDFQPQHF. The CDR3 bases are TGCAGTGCTAGTGAAGGGGATTTTCAGCCCCAGCATTTT.

This chain connects TRBV30 to TRBJ2-3; 8 bases align to TRBD2. CDR3 length: 14 residues. After removal of 2 bases from V and 4 bases from J, the junction contained 5 bases not matched to a gene. Germline CDR1 GTSNPN, CDR2 SVGIG (reference sequence). The CDR3 bases are TGTGCCTGGAGTAATTCGGGAGGGCCAGATACGCAGTATTTT. It encodes CAWSNSGGPDTQYF.

This clonotype was counted many times. The chain uses TRBV2 and TRBJ2-1; TRBD2 matches at 8 bases. CDR1 SNHLY and CDR2 FYNNEI come from the germline V gene. This CDR3 is 19 amino acids long. The CDR3 bases are TGTACCTTCTGTTTCGGGCCTGTCGGCGGGAGGATACCCTACAATGAGCAGTTCTTC. This codes for CTFCFGPVGGRIPYNEQFF.

This clonotype was observed a few times. The rearrangement links TRBV28 to TRBJ2-3, with 11 bases lining up with TRBD2. CDR1 and CDR2 (germline): MDHEN, SYDVKM. V lost 6 bases to trimming and J lost 2 bases; unmatched junction nucleotides: 10. CDR3 length equals 17 residues. Here the CDR3 DNA reads TGTGCCAGCAGGATCCGACTAGCGGGGAGTATCACAGATACGCAGTATTTT. It is translated as CASRIRLAGSITDTQYF.

This clonotype was seen ten or more times. The chain recombines TRBV7-9 with TRBJ2-3; D is undetermined. Per germline, CDR1 SEHNR and CDR2 FQNEAQ (reference sequence). The CDR3 runs to 16 residues. V lost 1 base, J lost 2 bases, and 13 bases lay in between. Here the CDR3 reads CASSLDALADTDTQYF. CDR3 nucleotide sequence: TGTGCCAGCAGCTTAGATGCTCTCGCAGACACAGATACGCAGTATTTT.

In this sample, this clonotype turned up many times. The rearrangement uses TRBV29-1 and TRBJ2-7; a possible D gene is TRBD1 (5 bases). Between the trimmed V and J ends, which lost 6 bases and 0 bases, there was a span of 12 bases. The CDR3 is made up of 13 amino acids. Germline values: CDR1 SQVTM, CDR2 ANQGSEA. The CDR3 DNA reads TGCAGCGTGACGACAGAGACCTCCTACGAGCAGTACTTC. This codes for CSVTTETSYEQYF.